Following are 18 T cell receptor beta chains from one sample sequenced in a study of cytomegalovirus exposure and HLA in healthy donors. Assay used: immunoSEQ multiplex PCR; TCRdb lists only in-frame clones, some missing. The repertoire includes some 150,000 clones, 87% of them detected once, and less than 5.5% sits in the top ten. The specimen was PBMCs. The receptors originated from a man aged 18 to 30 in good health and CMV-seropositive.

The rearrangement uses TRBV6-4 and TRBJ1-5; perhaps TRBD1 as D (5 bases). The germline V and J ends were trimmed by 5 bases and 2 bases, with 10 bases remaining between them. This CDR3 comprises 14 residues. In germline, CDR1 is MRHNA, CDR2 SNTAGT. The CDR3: CASSPWGGNQPQHF. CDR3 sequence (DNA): TGTGCCAGCAGTCCCTGGGGGGGCAATCAGCCCCAGCATTTT.

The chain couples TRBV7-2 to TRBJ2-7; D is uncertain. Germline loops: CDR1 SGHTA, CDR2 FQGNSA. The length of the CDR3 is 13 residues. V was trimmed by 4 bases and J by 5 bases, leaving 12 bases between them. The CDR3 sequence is CASSSTLSHEQYF. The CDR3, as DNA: TGTGCCAGCAGCTCAACCCTATCACACGAGCAGTACTTC.

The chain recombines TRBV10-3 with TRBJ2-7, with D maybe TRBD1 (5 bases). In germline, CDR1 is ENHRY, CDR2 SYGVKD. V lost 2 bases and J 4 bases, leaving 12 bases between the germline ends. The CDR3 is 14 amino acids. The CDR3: CAISEKESGYEQYF. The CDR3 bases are TGTGCCATCAGTGAGAAGGAATCAGGGTACGAGCAGTACTTC.

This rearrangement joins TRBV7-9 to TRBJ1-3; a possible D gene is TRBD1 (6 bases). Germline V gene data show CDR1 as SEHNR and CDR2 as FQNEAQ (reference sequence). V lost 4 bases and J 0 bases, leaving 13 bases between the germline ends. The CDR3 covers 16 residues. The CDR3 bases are TGTGCCAGCAGCTCGCAGGGGACATCCTCTGGAAACACCATATATTTT. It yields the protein CASSSQGTSSGNTIYF.

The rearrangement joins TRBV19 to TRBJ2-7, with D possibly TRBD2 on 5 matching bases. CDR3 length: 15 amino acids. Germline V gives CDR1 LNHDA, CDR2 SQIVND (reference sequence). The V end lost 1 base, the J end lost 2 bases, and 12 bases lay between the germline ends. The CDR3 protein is CASSIAAPGTYEQYF. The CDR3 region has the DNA TGTGCCAGTAGTATAGCCGCACCGGGGACCTACGAGCAGTACTTC.

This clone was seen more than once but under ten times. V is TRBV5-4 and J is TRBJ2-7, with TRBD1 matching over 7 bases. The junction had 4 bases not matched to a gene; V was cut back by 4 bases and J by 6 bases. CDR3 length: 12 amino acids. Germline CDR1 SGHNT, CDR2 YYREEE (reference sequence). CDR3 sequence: CASSGQDSEQYF. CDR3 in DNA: TGTGCCAGCAGCGGACAGGATAGCGAGCAGTACTTC. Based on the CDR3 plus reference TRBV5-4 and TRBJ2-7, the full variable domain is ETGVTQSPTHLIKTRGQQVTLRCSSQSGHNTVSWYQQALGQGPQFIFQYYREEENGRGNFPPRFSGLQFPNYSSELNVNALELDDSALYLCASSGQDSEQYFGPGTRLTVT.

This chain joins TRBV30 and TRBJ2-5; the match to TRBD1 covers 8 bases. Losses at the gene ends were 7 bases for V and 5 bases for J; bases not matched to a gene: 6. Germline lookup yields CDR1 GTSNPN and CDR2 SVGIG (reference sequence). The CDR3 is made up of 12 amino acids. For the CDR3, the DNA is TGTGCCTCCGACAGGGGAGTGGAGACCCAGTACTTC. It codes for CASDRGVETQYF. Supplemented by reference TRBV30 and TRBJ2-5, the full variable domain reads SQTIHQWPATLVQPVGSPLSLECTVEGTSNPNLYWYRQAAGRGLQLLFYSVGIGQISSEVPQNLSASRPQDRQFILSSKKLLLSDSGFYLCASDRGVETQYFGPGTRLLVL.

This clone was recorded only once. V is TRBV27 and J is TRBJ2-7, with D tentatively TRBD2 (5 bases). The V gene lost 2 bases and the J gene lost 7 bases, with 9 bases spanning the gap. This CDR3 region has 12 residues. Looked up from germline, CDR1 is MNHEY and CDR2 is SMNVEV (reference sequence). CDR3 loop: CASSLLGGEQYF. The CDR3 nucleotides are TGTGCCAGCAGTTTACTTGGCGGGGAGCAGTACTTC.

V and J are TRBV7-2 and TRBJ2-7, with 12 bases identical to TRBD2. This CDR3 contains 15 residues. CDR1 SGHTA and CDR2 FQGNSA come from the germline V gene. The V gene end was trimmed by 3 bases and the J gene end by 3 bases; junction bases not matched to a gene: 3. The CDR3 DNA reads TGTGCCAGCAGCTTGAGGACTAGCGGGAACTACGAGCAGTACTTC. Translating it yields CASSLRTSGNYEQYF.

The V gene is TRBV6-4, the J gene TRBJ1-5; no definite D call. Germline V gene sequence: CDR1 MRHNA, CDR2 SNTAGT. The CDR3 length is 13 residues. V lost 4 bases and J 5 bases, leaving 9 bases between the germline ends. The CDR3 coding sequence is TGTGCCAGCAGTGCGGCTCAGGATCAGCCCCAGCATTTT. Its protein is CASSAAQDQPQHF.

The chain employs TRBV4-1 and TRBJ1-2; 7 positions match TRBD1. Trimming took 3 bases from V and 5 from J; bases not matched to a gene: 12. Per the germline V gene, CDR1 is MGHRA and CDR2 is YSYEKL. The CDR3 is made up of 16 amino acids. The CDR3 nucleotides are TGCGCCAGCAGCCACAATCTATTGGGACAGAGATATGGCTACACCTTC. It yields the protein CASSHNLLGQRYGYTF.

In DNA, the CDR3 is TGTGCCAGCAGCTTAGCGTCCCGGGACTTTTACAATGAGCAGTTCTTC. Translated: CASSLASRDFYNEQFF. J is TRBJ2-1 and V is TRBV7-8; D might be TRBD2 (6 bases). Germline V gene data show CDR1 as SGHVS and CDR2 as FQNEAQ. This CDR3 comprises 16 residues. V was shortened by 0 bases and J by 4 bases, with 13 bases between the two germline ends.

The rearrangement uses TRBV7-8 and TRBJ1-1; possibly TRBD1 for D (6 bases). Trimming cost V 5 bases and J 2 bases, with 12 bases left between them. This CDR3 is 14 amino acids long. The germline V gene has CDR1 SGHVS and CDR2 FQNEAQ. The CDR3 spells CASSGTRTNTEAFF. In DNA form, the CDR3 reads TGTGCCAGCAGCGGGACAAGAACAAACACTGAAGCTTTCTTT.

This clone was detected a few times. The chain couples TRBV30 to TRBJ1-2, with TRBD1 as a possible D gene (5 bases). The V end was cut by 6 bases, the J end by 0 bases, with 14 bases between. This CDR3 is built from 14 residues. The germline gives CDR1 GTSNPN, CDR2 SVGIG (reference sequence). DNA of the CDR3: TGTGCCTGTTCAGGGCCTCAAGCTAACTATGGCTACACCTTC. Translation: CACSGPQANYGYTF.

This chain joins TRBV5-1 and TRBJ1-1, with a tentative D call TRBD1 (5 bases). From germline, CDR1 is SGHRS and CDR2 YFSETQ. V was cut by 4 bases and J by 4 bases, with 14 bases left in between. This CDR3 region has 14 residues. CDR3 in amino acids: CASSRDPGGTEAFF. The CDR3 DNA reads TGCGCCAGCAGCCGGGACCCCGGGGGCACTGAAGCTTTCTTT.

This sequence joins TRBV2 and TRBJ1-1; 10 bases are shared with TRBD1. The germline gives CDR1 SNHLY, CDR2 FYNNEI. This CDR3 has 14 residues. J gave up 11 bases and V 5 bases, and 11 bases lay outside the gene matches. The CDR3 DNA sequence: TGTGCCAGCAGTCAAGACAGGGGGCGTTTTGGGGCTTTCTTT. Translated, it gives CASSQDRGRFGAFF.

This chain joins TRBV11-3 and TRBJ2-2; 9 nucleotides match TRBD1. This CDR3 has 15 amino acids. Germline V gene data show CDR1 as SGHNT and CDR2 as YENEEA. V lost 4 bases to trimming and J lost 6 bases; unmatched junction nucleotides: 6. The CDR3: CASSSGQGMAGELFF. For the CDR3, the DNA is TGTGCCAGCAGCTCGGGACAGGGAATGGCCGGGGAGCTGTTTTTT. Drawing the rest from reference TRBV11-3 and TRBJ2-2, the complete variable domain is EAGVVQSPRYKIIEKKQPVAFWCNPISGHNTLYWYLQNLGQGPELLIRYENEEAVDDSQLPKDRFSAERLKGVDSTLKIQPAELGDSAVYLCASSSGQGMAGELFFGEGSRLTVL.

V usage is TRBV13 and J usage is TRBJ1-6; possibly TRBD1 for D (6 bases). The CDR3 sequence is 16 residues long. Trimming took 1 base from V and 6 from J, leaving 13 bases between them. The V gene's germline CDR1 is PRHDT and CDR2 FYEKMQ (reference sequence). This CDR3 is CASSLATDSLNSPLHF. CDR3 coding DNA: TGTGCCAGCAGCTTAGCTACGGACAGCCTTAATTCACCCCTCCACTTT.